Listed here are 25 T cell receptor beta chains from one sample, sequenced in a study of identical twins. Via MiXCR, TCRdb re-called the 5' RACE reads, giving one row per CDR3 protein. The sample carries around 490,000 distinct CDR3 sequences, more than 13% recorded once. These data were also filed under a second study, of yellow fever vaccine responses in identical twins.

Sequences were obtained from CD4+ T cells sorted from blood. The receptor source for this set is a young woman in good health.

CDR3 protein: CASSLKKFGTGELFF. DNA of the CDR3: TGTGCCAGCAGCTTAAAGAAATTTGGGACCGGGGAGCTGTTTTTT. The chain recombines TRBV7-3 with TRBJ2-2, with D hard to call. CDR3 size: 15 residues. Trimming left V 1 base short and J 5 bases short, with 11 bases between. The germline CDR1 and CDR2 sequences are SGHTA and FQGTGA.

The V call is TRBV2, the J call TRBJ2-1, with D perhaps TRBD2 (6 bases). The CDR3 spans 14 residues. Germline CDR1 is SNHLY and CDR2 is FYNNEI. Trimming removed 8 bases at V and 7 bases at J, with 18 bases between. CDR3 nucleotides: TGTGCCAGCCCCCTTCGACGGGAGAGTAATGAGCAGTTCTTC. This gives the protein CASPLRRESNEQFF.

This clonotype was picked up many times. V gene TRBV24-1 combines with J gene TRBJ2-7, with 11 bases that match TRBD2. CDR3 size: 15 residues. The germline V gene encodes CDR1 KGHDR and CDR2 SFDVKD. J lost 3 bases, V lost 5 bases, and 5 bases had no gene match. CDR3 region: CATSAPLAGVYEQYF. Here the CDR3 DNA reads TGTGCCACCAGTGCCCCACTAGCGGGAGTCTACGAGCAGTACTTC.

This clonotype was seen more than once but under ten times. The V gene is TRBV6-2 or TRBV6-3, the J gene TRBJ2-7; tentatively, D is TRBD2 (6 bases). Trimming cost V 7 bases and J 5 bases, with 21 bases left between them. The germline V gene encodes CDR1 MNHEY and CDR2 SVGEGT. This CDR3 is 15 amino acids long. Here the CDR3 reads CASTFRGMTGNEQYF. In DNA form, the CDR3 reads TGTGCCAGCACATTCCGGGGGATGACTGGGAACGAGCAGTACTTC.

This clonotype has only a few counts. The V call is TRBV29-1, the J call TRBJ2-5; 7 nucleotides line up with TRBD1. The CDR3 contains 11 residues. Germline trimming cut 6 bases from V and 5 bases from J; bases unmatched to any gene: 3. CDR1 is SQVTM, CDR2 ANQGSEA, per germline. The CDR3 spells CSVHRGETQYF. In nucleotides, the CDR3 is TGCAGCGTACACAGGGGCGAGACCCAGTACTTC.

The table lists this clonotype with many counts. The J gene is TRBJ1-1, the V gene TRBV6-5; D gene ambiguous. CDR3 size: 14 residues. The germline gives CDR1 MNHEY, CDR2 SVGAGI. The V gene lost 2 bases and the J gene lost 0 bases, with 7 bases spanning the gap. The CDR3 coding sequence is TGTGCCAGCAGTTACGGGCAGATGAACACTGAAGCTTTCTTT. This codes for CASSYGQMNTEAFF.

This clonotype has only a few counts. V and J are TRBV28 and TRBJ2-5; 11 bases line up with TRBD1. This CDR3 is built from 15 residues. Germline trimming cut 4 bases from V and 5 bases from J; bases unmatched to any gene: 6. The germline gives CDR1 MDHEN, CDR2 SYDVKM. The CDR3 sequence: CASSWDRGRGETQYF. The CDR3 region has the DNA TGTGCCAGCAGTTGGGACAGGGGGAGAGGGGAGACCCAGTACTTC.

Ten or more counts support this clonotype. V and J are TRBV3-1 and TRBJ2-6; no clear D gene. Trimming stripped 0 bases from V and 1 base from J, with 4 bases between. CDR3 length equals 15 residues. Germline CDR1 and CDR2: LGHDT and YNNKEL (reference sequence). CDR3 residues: CASSQEGSGANVLTF. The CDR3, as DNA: TGTGCCAGCAGCCAAGAGGGGTCTGGGGCCAACGTCCTGACTTTC.

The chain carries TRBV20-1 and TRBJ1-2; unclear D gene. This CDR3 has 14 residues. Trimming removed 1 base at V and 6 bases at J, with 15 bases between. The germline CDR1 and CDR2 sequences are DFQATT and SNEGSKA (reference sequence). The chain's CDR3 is CSARVTGFLDGYTF. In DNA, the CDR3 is TGCAGTGCTAGAGTCACCGGTTTTCTGGATGGCTACACCTTC.

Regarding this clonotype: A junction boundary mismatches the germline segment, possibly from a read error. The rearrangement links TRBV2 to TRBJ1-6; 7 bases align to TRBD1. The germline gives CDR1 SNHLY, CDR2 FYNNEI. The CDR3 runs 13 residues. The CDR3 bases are TGTGCCAGCAGTTACAGGGGAGGTTCACCCCTCCATTTT. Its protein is CASSYRGGSPLHF.

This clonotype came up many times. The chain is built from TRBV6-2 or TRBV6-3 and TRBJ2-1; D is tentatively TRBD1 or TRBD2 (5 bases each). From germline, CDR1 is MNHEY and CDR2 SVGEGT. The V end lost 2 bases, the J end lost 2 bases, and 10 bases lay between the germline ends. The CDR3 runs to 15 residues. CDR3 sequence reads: CASSYGRGAYNEQFF. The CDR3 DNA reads TGTGCCAGCAGTTACGGTCGAGGGGCCTACAATGAGCAGTTCTTC.

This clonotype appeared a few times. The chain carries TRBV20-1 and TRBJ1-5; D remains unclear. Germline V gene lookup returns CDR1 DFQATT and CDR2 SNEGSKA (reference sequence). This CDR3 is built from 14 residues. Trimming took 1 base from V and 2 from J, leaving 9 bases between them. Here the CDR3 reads CSARVLAGNQPQHF. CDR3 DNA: TGCAGTGCTAGAGTCCTGGCGGGCAATCAGCCCCAGCATTTT.

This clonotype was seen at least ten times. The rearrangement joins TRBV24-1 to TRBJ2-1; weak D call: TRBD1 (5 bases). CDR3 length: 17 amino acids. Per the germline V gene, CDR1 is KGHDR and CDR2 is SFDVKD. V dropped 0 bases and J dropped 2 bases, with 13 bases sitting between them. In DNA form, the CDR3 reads TGTGCCACCAGTGATTTGAACAGCGACAGTCCCTACAATGAGCAGTTCTTC. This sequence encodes CATSDLNSDSPYNEQFF.

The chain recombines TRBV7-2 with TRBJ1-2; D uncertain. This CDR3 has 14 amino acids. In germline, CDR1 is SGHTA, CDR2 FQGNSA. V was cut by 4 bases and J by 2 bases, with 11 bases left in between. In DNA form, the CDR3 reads TGTGCCAGCAGCTCCACGATGGGGAACTATGGCTACACCTTC. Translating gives CASSSTMGNYGYTF.

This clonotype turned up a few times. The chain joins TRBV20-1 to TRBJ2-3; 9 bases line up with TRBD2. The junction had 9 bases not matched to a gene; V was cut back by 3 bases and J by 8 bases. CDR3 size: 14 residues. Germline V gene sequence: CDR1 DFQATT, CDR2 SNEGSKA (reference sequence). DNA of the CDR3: TGCAGTGCTAGTTCTAGCGGGATCCCTGTTACGCAGTATTTT. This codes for CSASSSGIPVTQYF.

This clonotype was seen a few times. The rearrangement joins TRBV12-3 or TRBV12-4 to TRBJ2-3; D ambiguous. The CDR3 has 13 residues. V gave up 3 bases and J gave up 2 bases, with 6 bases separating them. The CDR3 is CASSFADTDTQYF. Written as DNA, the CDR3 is TGTGCCAGCAGTTTCGCCGACACAGATACGCAGTATTTT.

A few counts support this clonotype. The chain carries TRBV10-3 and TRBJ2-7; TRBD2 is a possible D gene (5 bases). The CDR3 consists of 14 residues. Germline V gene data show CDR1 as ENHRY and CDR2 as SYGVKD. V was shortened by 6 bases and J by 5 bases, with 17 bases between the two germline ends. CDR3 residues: CAISLKRELDEQYF. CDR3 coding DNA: TGTGCCATCAGCCTCAAGAGGGAATTGGACGAGCAGTACTTC.

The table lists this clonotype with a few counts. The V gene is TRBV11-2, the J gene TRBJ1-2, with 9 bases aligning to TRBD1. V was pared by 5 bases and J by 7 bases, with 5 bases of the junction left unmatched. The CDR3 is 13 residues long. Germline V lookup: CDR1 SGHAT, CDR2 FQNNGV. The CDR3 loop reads CASSGDREAGYTF. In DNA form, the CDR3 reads TGTGCCAGCAGCGGGGACAGGGAAGCTGGCTACACCTTC.

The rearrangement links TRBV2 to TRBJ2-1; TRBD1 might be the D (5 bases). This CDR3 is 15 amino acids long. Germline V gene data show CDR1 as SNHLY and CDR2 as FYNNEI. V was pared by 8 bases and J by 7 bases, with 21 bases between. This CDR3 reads CASRQSSNLRNEQFF. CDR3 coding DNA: TGTGCCAGCCGACAGTCTTCGAACTTACGAAATGAGCAGTTCTTC.

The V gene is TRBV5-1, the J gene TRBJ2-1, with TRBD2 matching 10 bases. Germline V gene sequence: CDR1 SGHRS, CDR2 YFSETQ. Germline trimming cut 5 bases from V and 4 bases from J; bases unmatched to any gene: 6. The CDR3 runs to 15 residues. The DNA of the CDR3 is TGCGCCAGCAGGTATCTAGCGGGGGTTTACAATGAGCAGTTCTTC. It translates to CASRYLAGVYNEQFF.

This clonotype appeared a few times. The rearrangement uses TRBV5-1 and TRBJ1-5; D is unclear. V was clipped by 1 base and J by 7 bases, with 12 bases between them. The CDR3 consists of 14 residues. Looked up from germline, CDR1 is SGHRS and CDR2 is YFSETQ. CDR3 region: CASSLRPVGQPQHF. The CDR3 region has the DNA TGCGCCAGCAGCTTGAGGCCAGTTGGGCAGCCCCAGCATTTT.

The CDR3, as DNA: TGTGCCAGCTCACTAAGTACAGGGTCGGATACGCAGTATTTT. This encodes CASSLSTGSDTQYF. V and J are TRBV18 and TRBJ2-3; tentatively, D is TRBD1 (6 bases). The CDR3 sequence is 14 residues long. The V and J ends lost 4 bases and 6 bases respectively, with 14 bases between them. Per germline, CDR1 KGHSH and CDR2 LQKENI.

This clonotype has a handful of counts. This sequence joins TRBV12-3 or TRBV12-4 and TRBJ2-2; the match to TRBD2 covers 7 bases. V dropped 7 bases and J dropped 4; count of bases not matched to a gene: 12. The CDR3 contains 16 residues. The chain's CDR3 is CASNPRSGAGTGELFF. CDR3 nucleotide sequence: TGTGCCAGCAACCCTCGGAGCGGGGCGGGCACCGGGGAGCTGTTTTTT.

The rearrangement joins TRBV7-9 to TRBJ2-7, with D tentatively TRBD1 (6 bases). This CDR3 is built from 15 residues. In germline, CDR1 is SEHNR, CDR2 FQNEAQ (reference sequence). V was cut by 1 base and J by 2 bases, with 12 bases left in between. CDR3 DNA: TGTGCCAGCAGCTTAGTTGGACAGTCGGCCTACGAGCAGTACTTC. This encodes CASSLVGQSAYEQYF.

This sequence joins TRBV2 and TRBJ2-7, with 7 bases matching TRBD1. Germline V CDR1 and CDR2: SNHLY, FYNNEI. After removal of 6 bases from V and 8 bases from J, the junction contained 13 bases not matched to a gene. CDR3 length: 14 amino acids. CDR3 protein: CASSGWGQNMQQYF. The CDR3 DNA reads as TGTGCCAGCAGCGGCTGGGGACAGAATATGCAGCAGTACTTC.